These T cell receptor beta chains were read from a single sample in a study of shared clonotypes between healthy human individuals. Generated by immunoSEQ multiplex PCR, the TCRdb table keeps only in-frame clones and is missing some. The sample records under 1 million clones, roughly 92% being singletons. Sample: naive CD8+ T cells sorted from blood. Source of these receptors: a man younger than 40 in good health. Each CDR3 is given with its conserved first and last residue. The D gene is left open where the match is weak. Size is stated for part of the rows, as once, few or many counts, or as a class when the clone is expanded.

j_call d_call clone_size v_call cdr3_aa cdr3_nt
TRBJ2-7 . . TRBV14 CASRSGTHYEQYF TGTGCCAGCAGGTCCGGGACCCACTACGAGCAGTACTTC
TRBJ1-5 TRBD1 . TRBV27 CASSWTGVGQPQHF TGTGCCAGCAGTTGGACAGGGGTGGGCCAGCCCCAGCATTTT
TRBJ1-4 . few TRBV28 CASGRPGQDEKLFF TGTGCCAGCGGCCGACCGGGACAAGATGAAAAACTGTTTTTT
TRBJ2-1 . . TRBV5-1 CASSLYDNEQFF TGCGCCAGCAGCTTGTATGACAATGAGCAGTTCTTC
TRBJ2-7 . . TRBV27 CASSFGLGSTYEQYF TGTGCCAGCAGTTTTGGGCTGGGGTCTACCTACGAGCAGTACTTC
TRBJ2-1 . . TRBV7-2 CASSLQVYNEQFF TGTGCCAGCAGCTTACAGGTTTACAATGAGCAGTTCTTC
TRBJ2-5 . . TRBV6-5 CASSSWGIQETQYF TGTGCCAGCAGTTCTTGGGGGATACAAGAGACCCAGTACTTC
TRBJ1-2 TRBD1 . TRBV19 CASSTSPGTGYGYTF TGTGCCAGTAGTACCAGCCCCGGGACAGGTTATGGCTACACCTTC
TRBJ2-1 TRBD2 . TRBV5-6 CASSSRTSGRWQQFF TGTGCCAGCAGCAGCCGGACTAGCGGGAGGTGGCAACAGTTCTTC
TRBJ2-7 . once TRBV15 CATSELRDTNYEQYF TGTGCCACCAGCGAACTCCGGGACACTAACTACGAGCAGTACTTC
TRBJ2-1 TRBD2 . TRBV9 CASSGLAGGPGYNEQFF TGTGCCAGCAGCGGACTAGCGGGAGGGCCAGGCTACAATGAGCAGTTCTTC
TRBJ2-1 TRBD2 . TRBV7-8 CASSMRAGVPYNEQFF TGTGCCAGCAGCATGCGAGCGGGGGTCCCCTACAATGAGCAGTTCTTC
TRBJ1-4 . . TRBV10-3 CAISESDATNEKLFF TGTGCCATCAGTGAGTCAGATGCAACTAATGAAAAACTGTTTTTT
TRBJ2-7 . . TRBV13 CASSLIENEQYF TGTGCCAGCAGCTTAATCGAGAACGAGCAGTACTTC
TRBJ2-7 . . TRBV27 CASSFYYGSSYEQYF TGTGCCAGCAGTTTCTATTACGGTAGCTCCTACGAGCAGTACTTC
TRBJ1-5 TRBD1 few TRBV30 CAWRGSYRGGNQPQHF TGTGCCTGGAGGGGCAGTTACAGGGGGGGCAATCAGCCCCAGCATTTT
TRBJ1-5 . . TRBV19 CASSETDHQSQHF TGTGCCAGTAGCGAGACCGACCATCAGTCCCAGCATTTT
TRBJ2-7 TRBD1 . TRBV28 CASTQQGAIREQYF TGTGCCAGCACCCAACAGGGGGCGATTCGCGAGCAGTACTTC
TRBJ2-3 . . TRBV14 CASSQDTLVIDTQYF TGTGCCAGCAGCCAAGATACCCTAGTAATAGATACGCAGTATTTT
TRBJ2-5 . . TRBV28 CASSLGLYGAVKAQETQYF TGTGCCAGCAGTTTAGGGCTGTATGGGGCAGTAAAGGCCCAAGAGACCCAGTACTTC
TRBJ1-1 . once TRBV29-1 CSVVSPRLPVTEAFF TGCAGCGTTGTTTCGCCAAGGCTACCCGTCACTGAAGCTTTCTTT
TRBJ1-2 . . TRBV7-2 CASSSTTMTDYGYTF TGTGCCAGCAGCTCGACAACCATGACGGATTATGGCTACACCTTC
TRBJ2-2 . . TRBV30 CAWSAVGTGELFF TGTGCCTGGAGTGCCGTGGGCACCGGGGAGCTGTTTTTT
TRBJ2-7 . . TRBV9 CASSTTSGPINAKYF TGTGCCAGCAGCACAACGTCTGGACCCATAAACGCAAAGTACTTC
TRBJ1-2 . . TRBV5-4 CASSIVDYGGYTF TGTGCCAGCAGCATAGTCGATTATGGGGGCTACACCTTC
TRBJ2-7 TRBD1 once TRBV27 CASSLSGQGIFEQYF TGTGCCAGCAGTTTATCGGGACAGGGTATCTTCGAGCAGTACTTC
TRBJ1-1 . . TRBV7-9 CASSLVGRVNTEAFF TGTGCCAGCAGCTTAGTCGGAAGAGTGAACACTGAAGCTTTCTTT
TRBJ2-7 . . TRBV19 CASSLRDTTYEQYF TGTGCCAGTAGTCTGAGGGACACCACCTACGAGCAGTACTTC
TRBJ2-1 TRBD1 . TRBV28 CASSLGQGPYEQFF TGTGCCAGCAGTTTAGGACAGGGGCCGTATGAGCAGTTCTTC
TRBJ2-1 TRBD1 . TRBV27 CASSQRQGCCNEQFF TGTGCCAGCAGTCAGAGACAGGGTTGCTGCAATGAGCAGTTCTTC
TRBJ2-7 . . TRBV18 CASSHGGPHTSYEQYF TGTGCCAGCTCACACGGGGGGCCACACACTTCCTACGAGCAGTACTTC
TRBJ2-1 TRBD2 . TRBV28 CASSLAGGEQFF TGTGCCAGCAGCCTAGCGGGAGGGGAGCAGTTCTTC
TRBJ2-2 . . TRBV11-2 CASSFSPLGAAGELFF TGTGCCAGCAGCTTTTCCCCCCTGGGGGCGGCAGGGGAGCTGTTTTTT
TRBJ2-7 . . TRBV27 CASSSGRAYEQYF TGTGCCAGCAGTTCCGGACGGGCCTACGAGCAGTACTTC
TRBJ2-3 TRBD2 . TRBV27 CASSSPGTSGSRQDTQYF TGTGCCAGCAGTTCACCGGGGACTAGCGGGAGCAGGCAGGATACGCAGTATTTT
TRBJ2-7 TRBD2 . TRBV7-9 CASSGGAGDPSYSPYEQYF TGTGCCAGCAGCGGTGGGGCGGGAGACCCCTCCTACAGTCCCTACGAGCAGTACTTC
TRBJ1-1 . . TRBV5-1 CASSLYHVSQGTKNTEAFF TGCGCCAGCAGCTTGTACCATGTGAGCCAGGGGACTAAGAACACTGAAGCTTTCTTT
TRBJ2-1 . once TRBV10-1 CASSSLPGTSAYNEQFF TGCGCCAGCAGTTCCCTACCCGGTACTTCCGCCTACAATGAGCAGTTCTTC
TRBJ2-3 . . TRBV7-2 CASSPDPASDTQYF TGTGCCAGCAGCCCGGACCCAGCGTCTGATACGCAGTATTTT
TRBJ1-1 . . TRBV9 CASSEAGAGYTEAFF TGTGCCAGCAGCGAGGCAGGGGCGGGATACACTGAAGCTTTCTTT
TRBJ1-5 . . TRBV28 CASSNPVNQPQHF TGTGCCAGCAGTAATCCAGTCAATCAGCCCCAGCATTTT
TRBJ2-5 . . TRBV18 CASSPGAAPQETQYF TGTGCCAGCTCCCCTGGGGCCGCCCCCCAAGAGACCCAGTACTTC
TRBJ2-7 . . TRBV27 CASSSVSPTYEQYF TGTGCCAGCAGTTCCGTCTCTCCAACCTACGAGCAGTACTTC
TRBJ2-7 . . TRBV27 CASSHRQRPYEQYF TGTGCCAGCAGCCATCGACAGAGACCCTACGAGCAGTACTTC
TRBJ2-7 . . TRBV9 CASSPSSRVYEQYF TGTGCCAGCAGCCCAAGTAGTAGAGTTTACGAGCAGTACTTC
TRBJ2-7 . . TRBV29-1 CSVLRDYEQYF TGCAGCGTTCTCCGGGATTACGAGCAGTACTTC
TRBJ1-5 . . TRBV7-9 CASSKGEYSNQPQHF TGTGCCAGCAGCAAAGGGGAGTATAGCAATCAGCCCCAGCATTTT
TRBJ1-5 . . TRBV6-5 CASSYSYDQPQHF TGTGCCAGCAGTTACTCATATGATCAGCCCCAGCATTTT
TRBJ1-2 TRBD1 . TRBV4-3 CASSPSRGLGYGYTF TGCGCCAGCAGCCCCTCCAGGGGGTTAGGTTATGGCTACACCTTC
TRBJ2-2 . . TRBV28 CASTEGVGHTGELFF TGTGCCAGCACCGAGGGAGTTGGGCACACCGGGGAGCTGTTTTTT
TRBJ2-1 . . TRBV5-1 CASSMDASSYNEQFF TGCGCCAGCAGCATGGACGCGAGCTCCTACAATGAGCAGTTCTTC
TRBJ2-7 . . TRBV6-1 CASSEESLGTYEQYF TGTGCCAGCAGTGAAGAGAGCTTGGGGACCTACGAGCAGTACTTC
TRBJ2-1 . . TRBV9 CASSSPINMSPYSEQFF TGTGCCAGCAGCTCACCTATAAACATGAGCCCCTATAGTGAGCAGTTCTTC
TRBJ2-7 . . TRBV28 CASSPTGHYEQYF TGTGCCAGCAGCCCAACAGGTCACTACGAGCAGTACTTC
TRBJ2-7 . . TRBV7-9 CASNLGGSGYEQYF TGTGCCAGCAACCTAGGGGGGAGTGGCTACGAGCAGTACTTC
TRBJ1-5 . . TRBV6-1 CASSERGRVNQPQHF TGTGCCAGCAGTGAACGGGGCAGGGTCAATCAGCCCCAGCATTTT
TRBJ1-4 . . TRBV5-1 CASSLKQGGKEKLFF TGCGCCAGCAGTTTAAAACAGGGTGGAAAGGAAAAACTGTTTTTT
TRBJ2-7 . . TRBV27 CASSPTPPYEQYF TGTGCCAGCAGTCCCACGCCCCCCTACGAGCAGTACTTC
TRBJ1-5 . . TRBV9 CASSGTGYNQPQHF TGTGCCAGCAGCGGCACAGGGTACAATCAGCCCCAGCATTTT
TRBJ1-1 . . TRBV7-9 CASSSSLGGNTEAFF TGTGCCAGCAGCTCGTCCCTGGGCGGGAACACTGAAGCTTTCTTT